The present entry profiles one T cell receptor (beta chain) with its context. As yet, its antigen is unknown. Using immunoSEQ multiplex PCR, the repertoire was profiled, and TCRdb retains in-frame clones only, with some absent. The sample lists approximately 400,000 clones, approximately 85% occurring once. This CDR3 is 12 amino acids long. Losses at the gene ends were 5 bases for V and 11 bases for J; bases not matched to a gene: 6. Germline loops: CDR1 SGHAT, CDR2 FQNNGV. The record originates from a study of Ad26.COV2.S vaccination and SARS-CoV-2 variants. About the research overall: Of the COV1001 trial arms, the Ad26.COV2.S arm included the donor. Study-wide points: After vaccination, substantial breadth of spike-specific CD8+ and CD4+ responses was reported. Possible underestimation of total T cell responses by the TCR breadth and depth analyses was noted.

Noted treatment: around 19 received Ad26.COV2.S at low or high dose, single or two shots; about 5 received placebo; per-sample allocation not given. After the first vaccine or placebo injection, samples were drawn on day 63. This TCR derives from a person between 18 and 65 years old who received the Ad26.COV2.S COVID-19 vaccine or a placebo. This material consisted of peripheral blood, taken in a trial of Ad26.COV2.S vaccine versus placebo. This chain uses TRBV11-2 with TRBJ2-3; 8 bases are shared with TRBD1. CDR3: CASSPDRGRQYF. CDR3 sequence (DNA): TGTGCCAGCAGCCCAGACAGGGGCCGGCAGTATTTT. The entire variable domain, with the rest obtained from reference TRBV11-2 and TRBJ2-3, is as follows: EAGVAQSPRYKIIEKRQSVAFWCNPISGHATLYWYQQILGQGPKLLIQFQNNGVVDDSQLPKDRFSAERLKGVDSTLKIQPAKLEDSAVYLCASSPDRGRQYFGPGTRLTVL.